A single TCR beta chain is shown here with its context. This sample stems from a study of shared clonotypes between healthy human individuals. TCRdb keeps only in-frame clones here, not all; method: immunoSEQ multiplex PCR. Of some 700,000 clones in the sample, around 91% were seen once. The CDR3 is 14 amino acids. Germline V CDR1 and CDR2: SEHNR, FQNEAQ (reference sequence). V was pared by 5 bases and J by 5 bases, with 12 bases between. This receptor was identified in a man aged 18 to 35 in good health. Some clones in this sample may be carry-over from other donors' samples. Sequencing was performed on memory CD8+ T cells from PBMCs. The subset here: CD45RO+ cells pooled with CCR7-negative TemRA cells. The chain has TRBV7-9 and TRBJ2-2; maybe TRBD2 (6 bases). CDR3 loop: CASSPARGTGELFF. Written as DNA, the CDR3 is TGTGCCAGCAGCCCGGCGCGGGGAACCGGGGAGCTGTTTTTT.